This TCR beta chain stems from a study of cytomegalovirus exposure and HLA in healthy donors. In the study overall: Genotyping of 398 donors showed that 70% to 90% belonged to the Caucasian-associated ancestry cluster.

Study-wide points: In a later analysis, DRB1 alleles had the most associated TCRs; HLA-C alleles the fewest. Exclusion as indistinguishable affected some V segments, including TRBV6-2 and TRBV6-3.

Notes on this clone: Its antigen is currently unknown.

With 60 Vbeta and 13 Jbeta primers, the PCR was carried out. The repertoire was sequenced with immunoSEQ multiplex PCR; TCRdb's copy has only in-frame clones and lacks some. The sample has some 180,000 clones; around 83% are singletons. Healthy bone marrow donors made up the cohort. Trimming cost V 3 bases and J 1 base, with 13 bases left between them. The CDR3 runs to 16 residues. CDR1 SGHTA and CDR2 FQGNSA come from the germline V gene. The origin of this receptor is a woman younger than 35 in good health and CMV-seronegative. J is TRBJ2-1 and V is TRBV7-2, with D possibly matching TRBD2 (6 bases). Sequenced input: PBMCs. Here the CDR3 reads CASSFPRRVSYNEQFF. The CDR3 coding sequence is TGTGCCAGCAGCTTCCCCAGGAGGGTTTCCTACAATGAGCAGTTCTTC.